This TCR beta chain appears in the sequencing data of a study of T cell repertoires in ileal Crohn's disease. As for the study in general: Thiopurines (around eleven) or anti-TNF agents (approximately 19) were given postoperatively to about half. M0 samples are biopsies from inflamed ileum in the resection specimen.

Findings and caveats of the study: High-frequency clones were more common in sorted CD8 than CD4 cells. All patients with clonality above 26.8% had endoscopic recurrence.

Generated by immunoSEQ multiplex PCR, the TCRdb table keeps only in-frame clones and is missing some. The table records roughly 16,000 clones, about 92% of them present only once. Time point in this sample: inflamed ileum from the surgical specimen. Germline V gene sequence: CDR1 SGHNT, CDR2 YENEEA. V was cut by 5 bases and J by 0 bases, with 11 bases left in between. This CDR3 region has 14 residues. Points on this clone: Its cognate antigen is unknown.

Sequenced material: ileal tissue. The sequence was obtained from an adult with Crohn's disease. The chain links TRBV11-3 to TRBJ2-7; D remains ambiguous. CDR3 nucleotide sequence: TGTGCCAGCAGCCCCCTCCGGAGCTCCTACGAGCAGTACTTC. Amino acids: CASSPLRSSYEQYF.